One and the same sample provided the 10 T cell receptor beta chains below, sequenced in a study of T cell responses to AZD1222 COVID-19 vaccine listed by TCRdb under 2021. The time point label, as the study defines it: baseline before first vaccination. Library preparation employed the immunoSEQ multiplex PCR assay. TCRdb stores this immuneACCESS table with in-frame sequences only. Part of the clones is absent; in the studies checked, under half of the shortfall reflects unresolved V genes, and no reason is known for the rest. In all, the sample holds more than 95,000 clones, and around 89% of those were seen once. Jointly, the top ten make up roughly 1.4% of the sample. The input for sequencing was peripheral blood, taken on day 0 of AZD1222 vaccination. These receptor sequences come from an adult in good health.

V and J are TRBV14 and TRBJ2-1, with no clear D. This CDR3 contains 14 residues. V lost 5 bases to trimming and J lost 9 bases, with 17 bases between them. The germline gives CDR1 SGHDN, CDR2 FVKESK. The CDR3 region has the DNA TGTGCCAGCAGCAACCTCGGTAAGGTGGGTGAGCAGTTCTTC. Translation: CASSNLGKVGEQFF.

The V gene is TRBV3-1 (or the pseudogene TRBV3-2), the J gene TRBJ1-5; unclear D gene. Germline loops: CDR1 LGHDT, CDR2 YNNKEL (reference sequence). The CDR3 totals 16 residues. Trimming stripped 0 bases from V and 10 bases from J, with 19 bases between. Here the CDR3 DNA reads TGTGCCAGCAGCCAAGATACCCGAATAACGGGCTTTCCCCAGCATTTT. Its protein product is CASSQDTRITGFPQHF.

The chain joins TRBV7-9 to TRBJ2-7; D perhaps matches TRBD1 (6 bases). Germline assignment: CDR1 SEHNR and CDR2 FQNEAQ (reference sequence). This CDR3 has 14 residues. The germline V and J ends were trimmed by 8 bases and 5 bases, with 19 bases remaining between them. Written as DNA, the CDR3 is TGTGCCAGCGATTCCTTGACAGGATTCAACGAGCAGTACTTC. Encoded protein: CASDSLTGFNEQYF.

The chain employs TRBV6-5 and TRBJ1-3; TRBD1 aligns across 8 bases. The CDR3 is 15 residues long. Germline CDR1 is MNHEY and CDR2 is SVGAGI. The J segment lost 4 bases and the V segment lost 6 bases, leaving 8 bases of the junction unmatched. CDR3 sequence (DNA): TGTGCCAGCAGCACGGACAGGGATAGAGGAAACACCATATATTTT. Encoded protein: CASSTDRDRGNTIYF.

V usage is TRBV19 and J usage is TRBJ2-7, with D possibly being TRBD2 (6 bases). The CDR3 is 15 residues long. The V and J ends lost 9 bases and 0 bases respectively, with 18 bases between them. CDR1 LNHDA and CDR2 SQIVND come from the germline V gene (reference sequence). CDR3 loop: CASSREHHPSYEQYF. The CDR3 DNA reads TGTGCCAGCTCCCGGGAGCACCACCCCTCCTACGAGCAGTACTTC.

As DNA, the CDR3 is TGCAGTGCTAGTCGTTCCGGGATTGGATCCGAGCAGTACTTC. The encoded protein is CSASRSGIGSEQYF. The chain is built from TRBV20-1 and TRBJ2-7; weak D call: TRBD2 (5 bases). With 3 bases removed from V and 6 bases from J, the gap between germline ends came to 18 bases. The CDR3 extends over 14 amino acids. Germline V lookup: CDR1 DFQATT, CDR2 SNEGSKA (reference sequence).

V usage is TRBV19 and J usage is TRBJ2-6; the match to TRBD1 covers 7 bases. With 3 bases clipped from V and 4 bases from J, the junction kept 24 bases outside the gene matches. The CDR3 has 22 amino acids. CDR1 is LNHDA, CDR2 SQIVND, per germline (reference sequence). Here the CDR3 reads CASSISSTWGRQGIWGANVLTF. The DNA of the CDR3 is TGTGCCAGTAGTATCAGTTCGACCTGGGGGAGACAGGGAATTTGGGGGGCCAACGTCCTGACTTTC.

V and J are TRBV2 and TRBJ1-6, with TRBD1 as a possible D gene (6 bases). Germline CDR1 and CDR2: SNHLY and FYNNEI. The CDR3 contains 12 residues. V lost 6 bases and J lost 9, with 9 bases in between. The CDR3 nucleotides are TGTGCCAGCAGCACACAGGGTTCACCCCTCCACTTT. Translating gives CASSTQGSPLHF.

The chain carries TRBV24-1 and TRBJ2-5; 10 bases map to TRBD2. The CDR3 sequence is 15 residues long. J lost 1 base, V lost 4 bases, and 2 bases had no gene match. The V gene's germline CDR1 is KGHDR and CDR2 SFDVKD. CDR3 nucleotide sequence: TGTGCCACCAGTGACCTAGCGGGAGTCCAAGAGACCCAGTACTTC. It specifies CATSDLAGVQETQYF.

The V and J genes are TRBV6-5 and TRBJ1-3; D remains ambiguous. CDR1 and CDR2 (germline): MNHEY, SVGAGI. With 2 bases removed from V and 0 bases from J, the gap between germline ends came to 5 bases. The CDR3 length is 14 residues. The CDR3 DNA sequence: TGTGCCAGCAGTTACGGGAACTCTGGAAACACCATATATTTT. Translated, it gives CASSYGNSGNTIYF.